This passage covers 18 T cell receptor beta chains from one sample sequenced in a study of blood T cells in healthy people across ages. For the second PCR, which ran for about 7 to 11 cycles, a sample-barcoded 5' primer and a J-beta primer mix were used. TCRdb independently ran MiXCR on the 5' RACE reads; one entry per CDR3 protein. The table lists 700,000 or so distinct CDR3 sequences, 40% to 45% of them singletons. The material sequenced was blood. The receptors originated from a man older than 75 in good health.

The chain carries TRBV5-1 and TRBJ2-5; no clear D. Trimming stripped 4 bases from V and 2 bases from J, with 15 bases between. Germline-derived CDR1 and CDR2 are SGHRS and YFSETQ. The CDR3 runs 15 residues. The CDR3 reads CASSASRLKQETQYF. DNA for the CDR3: TGCGCCAGCAGCGCCTCCAGACTGAAACAAGAGACCCAGTACTTC.

The rearrangement uses TRBV6-2 or TRBV6-3 and TRBJ2-5, with D possibly TRBD2 on 5 matching bases. This CDR3 is built from 13 residues. V lost 5 bases, J lost 11 bases, and 18 bases lay in between. Germline V gives CDR1 MNHEY, CDR2 SVGEGT. The CDR3 region is CASSRRRGGEQYF. The CDR3 DNA is TGTGCCAGCAGTCGTAGGCGAGGTGGGGAGCAGTACTTC.

The V and J genes are TRBV5-8 and TRBJ2-7; the D gene is possibly TRBD1 (5 bases). CDR1 and CDR2 from the germline V gene are SGHTS and YDEGEE. V was shortened by 4 bases and J by 7 bases, with 15 bases between the two germline ends. The CDR3 is 13 amino acids. The DNA for the CDR3 is TGTGCCAGCAGCCGCACACAGGTCGGGGAGCAGTACTTC. It codes for CASSRTQVGEQYF.

This clonotype was picked up one time. One end of the junction varies from germline; a read error may be responsible. The rearrangement joins TRBV7-9 to TRBJ2-3; 10 bases are a match to TRBD1. CDR1 SEHNR and CDR2 FQNEAQ come from the germline V gene (reference sequence). The CDR3 has 15 residues. CDR3 coding DNA: TGTGCCAGCAGCATCCGGGACAGGGGAACAGATACGCTGTATTTT. This translates into CASSIRDRGTDTLYF.

This clonotype was observed a few times. The CDR3, as DNA: TGTGCCAGCAGCCGAGACTCATCTGGAAACACCATATATTTT. This encodes CASSRDSSGNTIYF. The rearrangement links TRBV14 to TRBJ1-3; no firm D call. The V end was cut by 4 bases, the J end by 1 base, with 8 bases between. CDR1 SGHDN and CDR2 FVKESK come from the germline V gene. The CDR3 extends over 14 amino acids. Combining the CDR3 with reference TRBV14 and TRBJ1-3 gives the whole variable domain EAGVTQFPSHSVIEKGQTVTLRCDPISGHDNLYWYRRVMGKEIKFLLHFVKESKQDESGMPNNRFLAERTGGTYSTLKVQPAELEDSGVYFCASSRDSSGNTIYFGEGSWLTVV.

The chain joins TRBV4-3 to TRBJ2-7, with 10 bases matching TRBD1. Germline V CDR1 and CDR2: LGHNA, YSLEER. This CDR3 comprises 14 residues. V gave up 4 bases and J gave up 6 bases; unmatched junction bases: 6. The CDR3 spells CASSRDRGNSEQYF. The DNA of the CDR3 is TGCGCCAGCAGCCGGGACAGGGGTAATTCCGAGCAGTACTTC.

DNA of the CDR3: TGTGCCAGCAGTTACGTCGGACTAGCGGGAGGTGAGCAGTTCTTC. Its translation: CASSYVGLAGGEQFF. V gene TRBV6-2 or TRBV6-3 combines with J gene TRBJ2-1; 14 bases match TRBD2. Trimming took 2 bases from V and 9 from J; bases not matched to a gene: 3. Germline V lookup: CDR1 MNHEY, CDR2 SVGEGT. The CDR3 is 15 amino acids.

The V gene is TRBV20-1, the J gene TRBJ1-5; possible D gene TRBD1, 5 bases. The CDR3 extends over 15 amino acids. Trimming removed 3 bases at V and 1 base at J, with 13 bases between. Germline CDR1 and CDR2: DFQATT and SNEGSKA (reference sequence). In DNA form, the CDR3 reads TGCAGTGCTAGTATCGGGGGAACGAGCAATCAGCCCCAGCATTTT. Translating it yields CSASIGGTSNQPQHF.

This clonotype was observed a handful of times. The chain employs TRBV6-2 or TRBV6-3 and TRBJ1-2, with TRBD1 identical over 7 bases. This CDR3 is 16 amino acids long. CDR1 is MNHEY and CDR2 is SVGEGT in the germline V gene. With 3 bases clipped from V and 0 bases from J, the junction kept 7 bases outside the gene matches. The CDR3 reads CASSYNRDSPNYGYTF. The CDR3 DNA sequence: TGTGCCAGCAGTTATAACCGGGACAGCCCTAACTATGGCTACACCTTC.

The chain recombines TRBV20-1 with TRBJ1-6; D may be TRBD1 (5 bases). V gave up 1 base and J gave up 8 bases, with 18 bases separating them. This CDR3 is built from 16 residues. Germline CDR1 is DFQATT and CDR2 is SNEGSKA (reference sequence). CDR3 protein: CSARALGEGGDSPLHF. The CDR3 region has the DNA TGCAGTGCTAGAGCACTAGGGGAGGGAGGGGATTCACCCCTCCACTTT.

The chain is built from TRBV3-1 and TRBJ2-4; TRBD2 matches 8 bases. The DNA matches TRBJ2-7 better at its end, which makes the J call doubtful. This CDR3 has 16 residues. In germline, CDR1 is LGHDT, CDR2 YNNKEL (reference sequence). This CDR3 is CASSQRGARASYEQYF. CDR3 nucleotide sequence: TGTGCCAGCAGCCAGCGGGGGGCTAGGGCCTCCTACGAGCAGTACTTC.

This sequence joins TRBV28 and TRBJ2-7; 7 bases line up with TRBD2. Per the germline V gene, CDR1 is MDHEN and CDR2 is SYDVKM. V lost 2 bases, J lost 3 bases, and 1 base stayed unmatched. The CDR3 is made up of 13 amino acids. The CDR3 DNA follows: TGTGCCAGCAGTTTACAGCGGGACTACGAGCAGTACTTC. This codes for CASSLQRDYEQYF.

This clonotype was detected only a few times. The chain employs TRBV30 and TRBJ1-4; TRBD1 might be the D (5 bases). Deletions cut 1 base from V and 2 bases from J, with 11 bases between. This CDR3 is 15 amino acids long. Germline V gene lookup returns CDR1 GTSNPN and CDR2 SVGIG (reference sequence). For the CDR3, the DNA is TGTGCCTGGAGTGGGGGGAGAGTCACTAATGAAAAACTGTTTTTT. Translating gives CAWSGGRVTNEKLFF.

Remarks on this clonotype: Sequence at one end of the junction differs from germline and may be a read error. The chain uses TRBV12-3 or TRBV12-4 and TRBJ2-6, with D perhaps matching TRBD1 or TRBD2 (5 bases each). This CDR3 region has 15 residues. The CDR3 sequence is CASSFRVAGTNVRTF. The CDR3 DNA follows: TGTGCCAGCAGTTTCAGGGTTGCTGGGACCAACGTCCGGACTTTC.

The chain has TRBV6-2 or TRBV6-3 and TRBJ2-7; no clear D gene. CDR3 length equals 11 residues. Trimming took off 0 bases at V and 6 bases at J, with 3 bases between the two ends. Per the germline V gene, CDR1 is MNHEY and CDR2 is SVGEGT. The CDR3 loop is CASSYSAEQYF. In DNA form, the CDR3 reads TGTGCCAGCAGTTACTCGGCCGAGCAGTACTTC.

Here the CDR3 DNA reads TGCAGTGCTAGCAAGGGGACAGCGAAAAATGAGCAGTACTTC. Amino acids: CSASKGTAKNEQYF. The V call is TRBV20-1, the J call TRBJ2-1; 7 bases fit TRBD1. Gene TRBJ2-7 matches the end of the DNA better, so the J call may be wrong. The CDR3 contains 14 residues. Germline V gives CDR1 DFQATT, CDR2 SNEGSKA (reference sequence).

V is TRBV20-1 and J is TRBJ2-5, with TRBD1 matching 9 bases. The J call could be wrong; TRBJ2-7 is a better fit for the DNA end. The length of the CDR3 is 14 residues. Looked up from germline, CDR1 is DFQATT and CDR2 is SNEGSKA (reference sequence). The CDR3 sequence is CSASRQGGIYEQYF. CDR3 nucleotides: TGCAGTGCTTCCAGACAGGGGGGGATCTACGAGCAGTACTTC.

This clonotype has ten or more counts. This chain connects TRBV5-1 to TRBJ2-5, with 8 bases that match TRBD2. The CDR3 extends over 15 amino acids. V lost 0 bases to trimming and J lost 5 bases; unmatched junction nucleotides: 6. CDR1 and CDR2 from the germline V gene are SGHRS and YFSETQ. CDR3 region: CASSLVSGSAETQYF. DNA of the CDR3: TGCGCCAGCAGCTTGGTGAGCGGGAGCGCGGAGACCCAGTACTTC.